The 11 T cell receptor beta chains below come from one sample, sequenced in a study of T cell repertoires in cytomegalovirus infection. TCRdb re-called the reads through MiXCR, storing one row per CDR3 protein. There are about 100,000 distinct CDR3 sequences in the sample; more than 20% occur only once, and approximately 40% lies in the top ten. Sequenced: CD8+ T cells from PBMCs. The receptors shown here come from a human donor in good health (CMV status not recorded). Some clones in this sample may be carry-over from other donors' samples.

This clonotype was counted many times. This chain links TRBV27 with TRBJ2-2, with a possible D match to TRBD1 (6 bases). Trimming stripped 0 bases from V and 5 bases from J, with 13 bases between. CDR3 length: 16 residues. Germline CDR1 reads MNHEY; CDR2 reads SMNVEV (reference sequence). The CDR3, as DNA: TGTGCCAGCAGTTTATCGGCAGGGGTGGGTACCGGGGAGCTGTTTTTT. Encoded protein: CASSLSAGVGTGELFF.

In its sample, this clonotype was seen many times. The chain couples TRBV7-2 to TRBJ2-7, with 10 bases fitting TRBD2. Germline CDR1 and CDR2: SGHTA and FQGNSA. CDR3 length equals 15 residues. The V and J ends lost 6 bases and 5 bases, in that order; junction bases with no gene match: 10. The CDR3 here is CASSSLAGEHDEQYF. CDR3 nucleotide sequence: TGTGCCAGCAGTTCCCTAGCGGGAGAACATGACGAGCAGTACTTC.

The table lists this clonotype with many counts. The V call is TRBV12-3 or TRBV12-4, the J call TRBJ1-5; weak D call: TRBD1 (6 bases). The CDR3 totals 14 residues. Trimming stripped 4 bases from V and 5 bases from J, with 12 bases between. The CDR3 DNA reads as TGTGCCAGCAGTTCGGACAGTGCCTATCAGCCCCAGCATTTT. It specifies CASSSDSAYQPQHF.

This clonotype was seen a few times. CDR3 protein: CASSLDWQGAYNEQFF. The DNA of the CDR3 is TGTGCCAGCAGCTTAGATTGGCAGGGGGCCTACAATGAGCAGTTCTTC. This rearrangement joins TRBV11-2 to TRBJ2-1; 7 nucleotides align to TRBD1. There are 16 residues in the CDR3. V trimming: 0 bases; J trimming: 2 bases; junction bases outside the gene matches: 4. Germline values: CDR1 SGHAT, CDR2 FQNNGV.

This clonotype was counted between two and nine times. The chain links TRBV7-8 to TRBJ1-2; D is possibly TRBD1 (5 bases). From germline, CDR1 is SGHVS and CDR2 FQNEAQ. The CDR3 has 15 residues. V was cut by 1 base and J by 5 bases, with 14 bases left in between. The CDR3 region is CASSLGARDAYGYTF. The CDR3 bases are TGTGCCAGCAGCTTAGGGGCGCGGGACGCTTATGGCTACACCTTC. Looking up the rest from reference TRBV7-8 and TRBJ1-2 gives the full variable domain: GAGVSQSPRYKVAKRGQDVALRCDPISGHVSLFWYQQALGQGPEFLTYFQNEAQLDKSGLPSDRFFAERPEGSVSTLKIQRTQQEDSAVYLCASSLGARDAYGYTFGSGTRLTVV.

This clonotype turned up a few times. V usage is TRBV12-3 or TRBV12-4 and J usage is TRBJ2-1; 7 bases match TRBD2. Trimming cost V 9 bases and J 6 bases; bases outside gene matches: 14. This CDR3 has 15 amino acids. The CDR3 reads CASKPSGPNRNEQFF. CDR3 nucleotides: TGTGCCAGTAAACCTAGCGGCCCGAACCGCAATGAGCAGTTCTTC.

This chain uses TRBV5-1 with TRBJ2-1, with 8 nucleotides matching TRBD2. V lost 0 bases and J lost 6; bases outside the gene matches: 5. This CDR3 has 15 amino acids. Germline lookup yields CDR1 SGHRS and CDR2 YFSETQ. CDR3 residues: CASSLDGGAINEQFF. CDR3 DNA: TGCGCCAGCAGCTTGGACGGGGGGGCCATCAATGAGCAGTTCTTC. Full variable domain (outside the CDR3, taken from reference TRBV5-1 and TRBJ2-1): KAGVTQTPRYLIKTRGQQVTLSCSPISGHRSVSWYQQTPGQGLQFLFEYFSETQRNKGNFPGRFSGRQFSNSRSEMNVSTLELGDSALYLCASSLDGGAINEQFFGPGTRLTVL.

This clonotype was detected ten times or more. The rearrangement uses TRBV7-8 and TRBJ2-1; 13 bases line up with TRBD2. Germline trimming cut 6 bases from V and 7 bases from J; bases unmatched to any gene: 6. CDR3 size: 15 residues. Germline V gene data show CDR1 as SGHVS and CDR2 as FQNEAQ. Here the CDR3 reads CASRRTSGGKNEQFF. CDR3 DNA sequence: TGTGCCAGCAGACGGACTAGCGGGGGTAAAAATGAGCAGTTCTTC.

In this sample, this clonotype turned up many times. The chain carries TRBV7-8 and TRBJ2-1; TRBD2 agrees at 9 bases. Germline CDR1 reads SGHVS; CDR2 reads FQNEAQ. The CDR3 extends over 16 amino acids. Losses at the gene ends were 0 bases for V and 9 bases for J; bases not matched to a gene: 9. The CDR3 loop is CASSLAGREGLGEQFF. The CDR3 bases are TGTGCCAGCAGCTTAGCTGGGCGGGAGGGCCTCGGTGAGCAGTTCTTC.

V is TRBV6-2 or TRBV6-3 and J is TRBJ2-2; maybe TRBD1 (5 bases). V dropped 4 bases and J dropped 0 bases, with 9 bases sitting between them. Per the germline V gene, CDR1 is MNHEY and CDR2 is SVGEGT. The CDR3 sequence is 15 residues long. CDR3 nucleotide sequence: TGTGCCAGCAGTTTTGGGGCCGCGAACACCGGGGAGCTGTTTTTT. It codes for CASSFGAANTGELFF.

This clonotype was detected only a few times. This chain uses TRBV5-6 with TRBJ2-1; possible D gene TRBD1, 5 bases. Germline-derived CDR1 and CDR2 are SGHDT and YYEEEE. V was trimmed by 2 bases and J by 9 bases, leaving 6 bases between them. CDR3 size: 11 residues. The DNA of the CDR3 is TGTGCCAGCAGCTTACAGGTTGAGCAGTTCTTC. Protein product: CASSLQVEQFF.